The rows below give T cell receptor beta chains drawn from one sample of a study of radiation and T cells in renal cell carcinoma. Produced via immunoSEQ multiplex PCR; TCRdb's table is partial and in-frame only. This sample has roughly 130,000 clones, with roughly 90% found just once. Sequencing used blood, obtained from a patient whose treatment included radiotherapy and nephrectomy. The receptors stem from a woman aged 50 to 60 with renal cell carcinoma. Both conserved end residues are part of each CDR3. The D gene is left open where the match is weak. Some rows have no size entry. The others give once, few or many, or a class for an expanded clone.

13	NA	NA	TRBV6-1	TRBJ2-5	CASSRTVQETQYF	TGTGCCAGCAGCCGGACTGTTCAAGAGACCCAGTACTTC
16	few	TRBD2	TRBV4-1	TRBJ2-1	CASSLRTSGGGGEQFF	TGCGCCAGCAGCCTTCGGACTAGCGGGGGGGGTGGTGAGCAGTTCTTC
13	once	NA	TRBV10-2	TRBJ1-1	CASRATGLPEAFF	TGCGCCAGCAGGGCAACAGGGCTGCCTGAAGCTTTCTTT
16	NA	TRBD1	TRBV7-9	TRBJ2-3	CASSSTRTGPTDTQYF	TGTGCCAGCAGCTCGACCAGGACAGGGCCTACAGATACGCAGTATTTT
15	NA	TRBD1	TRBV6-5	TRBJ2-1	CASRLGTGFYNEQFF	TGTGCCAGCAGGCTCGGGACAGGTTTCTACAATGAGCAGTTCTTC
18	NA	NA	TRBV18	TRBJ1-5	CASSPTASGRMGNQPQHF	TGTGCCAGCTCACCCACAGCGAGTGGGAGAATGGGGAATCAGCCCCAGCATTTT
13	NA	TRBD1	TRBV7-2	TRBJ1-2	CASSPTGAEGYTF	TGTGCCAGCAGCCCGACAGGGGCGGAGGGCTACACCTTC
13	NA	NA	TRBV5-1	TRBJ1-2	CASSSHGASGYTF	TGCGCCAGCAGCTCCCACGGGGCCAGTGGCTACACCTTC
15	NA	TRBD2	TRBV5-1	TRBJ2-3	CASSLAGGPTDTQYF	TGCGCCAGCAGCCTAGCGGGGGGGCCCACAGATACGCAGTATTTT
12	NA	NA	TRBV18	TRBJ1-2	CASSERNYGYTF	TGTGCCAGCTCAGAGCGAAACTATGGCTACACCTTC
16	NA	TRBD2	TRBV14	TRBJ2-3	CASSHIGAGERDTQYF	TGTGCCAGCAGCCATATCGGAGCGGGGGAGAGAGATACGCAGTATTTT
14	NA	NA	TRBV7-2	TRBJ1-2	CASSSSGFSHGYTF	TGTGCCAGCAGCTCATCGGGATTTTCGCACGGCTACACCTTC
15	NA	TRBD1	TRBV5-4	TRBJ2-1	CASSSYYTGGNEQFF	TGTGCCAGCAGCTCTTATTACACAGGGGGCAATGAGCAGTTCTTC
14	NA	TRBD1	TRBV5-6	TRBJ1-2	CASSSTGADYGYTF	TGTGCCAGCAGTTCGACAGGGGCCGACTATGGCTACACCTTC
15	NA	TRBD1	TRBV11-3	TRBJ2-2	CASSPRTGPTGELFF	TGTGCCAGCAGCCCCCGGACAGGGCCCACCGGGGAGCTGTTTTTT
12	NA	NA	TRBV6-1	TRBJ2-7	CASQASLYEQYF	TGTGCCAGCCAAGCCTCTCTTTACGAGCAGTACTTC
15	NA	NA	TRBV19	TRBJ1-3	CASSKLTSAGNTIYF	TGTGCCAGTAGCAAATTAACTTCGGCGGGAAACACCATATATTTT
13	NA	NA	TRBV5-8	TRBJ1-2	CASSLLGNEGYTF	TGTGCCAGCAGCTTACTCGGAAATGAAGGCTACACCTTC
14	NA	NA	TRBV4-1	TRBJ1-1	CASSPEWAVSEAFF	TGCGCCAGCAGCCCCGAGTGGGCTGTATCTGAAGCTTTCTTT
14	NA	TRBD1	TRBV5-1	TRBJ1-2	CASSAGQANYGYTF	TGCGCCAGCAGCGCCGGACAGGCAAACTATGGCTACACCTTC
13	once	NA	TRBV6-1	TRBJ2-5	CASKRQGRETQYF	TGTGCCAGCAAGCGGCAGGGGCGAGAGACCCAGTACTTC
15	once	NA	TRBV6-5	TRBJ2-3	CASSYFGGAADTQYF	TGTGCCAGCAGTTACTTCGGGGGAGCCGCAGATACGCAGTATTTT
15	NA	TRBD1	TRBV19	TRBJ1-1	CASSILRGRRTEAFF	TGTGCCAGTAGTATTCTCAGGGGGCGGAGGACTGAAGCTTTCTTT
13	NA	NA	TRBV7-2	TRBJ2-7	CASRATGPTEQYF	TGTGCCAGCAGAGCAACAGGGCCAACAGAGCAGTACTTC
17	NA	TRBD2	TRBV7-3	TRBJ2-5	CASSLSTLTSGGETQYF	TGTGCCAGCAGCTTGTCCACTTTGACTAGCGGGGGAGAGACCCAGTACTTC
16	NA	TRBD2	TRBV4-1	TRBJ2-5	CASSRLAGGAEETQYF	TGCGCCAGCAGTCGACTAGCGGGGGGAGCGGAGGAGACCCAGTACTTC
11	NA	NA	TRBV20-1	TRBJ1-1	CSARDLAASVF	TGCAGTGCTAGAGATTTGGCAGCAAGTGTATTT
16	NA	NA	TRBV9	TRBJ1-1	CASSGERVGPNTEAFF	TGTGCCAGCAGCGGGGAGAGGGTGGGGCCGAACACTGAAGCTTTCTTT
15	NA	TRBD2	TRBV4-3	TRBJ2-5	CASSQWRGGQETQYF	TGCGCCAGCAGCCAATGGCGGGGGGGCCAAGAGACCCAGTACTTC
15	NA	TRBD1	TRBV6-5	TRBJ2-7	CASSYRQGHSYEQYF	TGTGCCAGCAGTTACAGACAGGGCCACTCCTACGAGCAGTACTTC
13	NA	NA	TRBV6-5	TRBJ1-6	CASKDVNNSPLHF	TGTGCCAGCAAGGACGTAAATAATTCACCCCTCCACTTT
14	NA	NA	TRBV7-9	TRBJ2-7	CASSPEDGTYEQYF	TGTGCCAGCAGCCCGGAGGACGGTACGTACGAGCAGTACTTC
11	NA	NA	TRBV2	TRBJ2-2	CASSAARELFF	TGTGCCAGCAGTGCCGCCCGGGAGCTGTTTTTT
15	NA	NA	TRBV5-1	TRBJ2-6	CASSSQGPGANVLTF	TGCGCCAGCAGCTCGCAGGGGCCTGGGGCCAACGTCCTGACTTTC
13	NA	NA	TRBV9	TRBJ1-2	CASSVTVNYGYTF	TGTGCCAGCAGCGTAACGGTTAACTATGGCTACACCTTC
15	NA	NA	TRBV27	TRBJ2-1	CASNRLSRSSAEQFF	TGTGCCAGCAACAGGTTGTCTAGAAGTAGTGCTGAGCAGTTCTTC
14	NA	TRBD1	TRBV25-1	TRBJ1-4	CASSNLDRDEKLFF	TGTGCCAGCAGCAATCTGGACAGGGATGAAAAACTGTTTTTT
14	NA	NA	TRBV6-4	TRBJ2-6	CASSAVSGANVLTF	TGTGCCAGCAGTGCGGTGTCTGGGGCCAACGTCCTGACTTTC
11	NA	TRBD1	TRBV6-1	TRBJ1-2	CASSRGDGYTF	TGTGCCAGCAGCAGGGGGGATGGCTACACCTTC
15	NA	TRBD1	TRBV14	TRBJ2-1	CASSGGRGRYNEQFF	TGTGCCAGCAGCGGTGGCAGGGGGCGTTACAATGAGCAGTTCTTC
14	NA	NA	TRBV7-9	TRBJ1-6	CASSLTREDSPLHF	TGTGCCAGCAGCTTAACCAGGGAGGATTCACCCCTCCACTTT
15	NA	NA	TRBV7-9	TRBJ1-2	CASSHREHRDYGYTF	TGTGCCAGCAGCCACCGGGAACACAGGGACTATGGCTACACCTTC
13	NA	NA	TRBV18	TRBJ1-5	CASSPPGNQPQHF	TGTGCCAGCTCACCACCAGGCAATCAGCCCCAGCATTTT
13	NA	NA	TRBV5-1	TRBJ1-2	CASSLDSRYGYTF	TGCGCCAGCAGCTTGGACAGCCGATATGGCTACACCTTC
16	NA	NA	TRBV7-9	TRBJ1-2	CASSLQGWGVNYGYTF	TGTGCCAGCAGCTTACAAGGATGGGGGGTTAACTATGGCTACACCTTC
15	NA	TRBD1	TRBV9	TRBJ1-2	CASSVQPGQDYGYTF	TGTGCCAGCAGCGTTCAACCGGGACAGGACTATGGCTACACCTTC